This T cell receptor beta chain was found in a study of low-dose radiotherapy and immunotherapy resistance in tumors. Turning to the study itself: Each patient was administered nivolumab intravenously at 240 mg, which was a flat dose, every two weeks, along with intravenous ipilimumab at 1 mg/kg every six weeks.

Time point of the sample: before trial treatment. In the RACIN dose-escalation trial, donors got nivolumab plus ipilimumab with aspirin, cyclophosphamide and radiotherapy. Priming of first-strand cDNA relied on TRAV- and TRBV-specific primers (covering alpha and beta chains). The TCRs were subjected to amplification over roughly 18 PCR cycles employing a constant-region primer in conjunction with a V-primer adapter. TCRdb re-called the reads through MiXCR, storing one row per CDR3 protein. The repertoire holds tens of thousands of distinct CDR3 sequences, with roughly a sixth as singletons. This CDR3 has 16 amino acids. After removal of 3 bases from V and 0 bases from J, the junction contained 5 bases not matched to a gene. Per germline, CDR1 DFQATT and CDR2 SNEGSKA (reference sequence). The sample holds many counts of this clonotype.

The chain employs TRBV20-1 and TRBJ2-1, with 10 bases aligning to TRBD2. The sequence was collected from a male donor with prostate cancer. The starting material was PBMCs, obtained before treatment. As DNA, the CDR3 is TGCAGTGCTAGCGAGGCTAGCGGGGGCTCCTACAATGAGCAGTTCTTC. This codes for CSASEASGGSYNEQFF.